The 13 T cell receptor beta chains given below trace back to one sample, sequenced in a study of CD4 T cell repertoires in COVID-19 (dated by TCRdb to about 2021). The time point label of this sample denotes: sample from a COVID-19-recovered individual after infection. Library creation used the immunoSEQ multiplex PCR assay. TCRdb obtained this table from immuneACCESS and retained in-frame rearrangements with V and J assigned. These tables miss some clones; where compared with another copy, unresolved V genes account for less than half of the shortfall, and the remainder is unexplained. The sample has some 71,000 clones on record, about four fifths of them singletons. 0.45% to 0.7% of the sample belongs to the ten largest clones. This sample comprised CD4+ T cells from peripheral blood, obtained after recovery from COVID-19. The source is a human donor who had COVID-19.

The rearrangement joins TRBV5-6 to TRBJ2-3; 7 nucleotides agree with TRBD2. The CDR3 loop spans 14 amino acids. Unmatched junction bases numbered 5, after V lost 0 bases and J lost 7 bases. Germline V gene lookup returns CDR1 SGHDT and CDR2 YYEEEE. CDR3 bases: TGTGCCAGCAGCTTGGCCACGGGAGGAAATACGCAGTATTTT. This translates into CASSLATGGNTQYF. The full variable domain, its missing parts supplied by reference TRBV5-6 and TRBJ2-3, is DAGVTQSPTHLIKTRGQQVTLRCSPKSGHDTVSWYQQALGQGPQFIFQYYEEEERQRGNFPDRFSGHQFPNYSSELNVNALLLGDSALYLCASSLATGGNTQYFGPGTRLTVL.

V usage is TRBV5-1 and J usage is TRBJ1-6; D call uncertain. This CDR3 spans 17 amino acids. V was cut by 0 bases and J by 2 bases, with 12 bases left in between. CDR1 is SGHRS and CDR2 is YFSETQ in the germline V gene. CDR3 nucleotide sequence: TGCGCCAGCAGCTTGGGCGGTTCAAACCCCTATAATTCACCCCTCCACTTT. This codes for CASSLGGSNPYNSPLHF.

The chain uses TRBV7-9 and TRBJ2-1; weak D call: TRBD2 (5 bases). V lost 4 bases, J lost 4 bases, and 8 bases lay in between. Germline V lookup: CDR1 SEHNR, CDR2 FQNEAQ (reference sequence). The CDR3 is made up of 13 amino acids. This CDR3 is CASSSAGYNEQFF. CDR3 sequence (DNA): TGTGCCAGCAGCTCGGCGGGTTACAATGAGCAGTTCTTC.

The chain couples TRBV4-2 to TRBJ2-5; 11 positions agree with TRBD2. CDR1 and CDR2 (germline): LGHNA, YNFKEQ. The CDR3 runs to 16 residues. V trimming: 4 bases; J trimming: 4 bases; junction bases outside the gene matches: 8. The CDR3 nucleotides are TGTGCCAGCAGCCGATCTAGCGGGGGGCCCGGAGAGACCCAGTACTTC. This gives the protein CASSRSSGGPGETQYF.

This clone was observed a few times. The chain links TRBV7-2 to TRBJ2-1, with 8 bases lining up with TRBD2. The CDR3 is 15 amino acids. J gave up 5 bases and V 5 bases, and 8 bases lay outside the gene matches. From germline, CDR1 is SGHTA and CDR2 FQGNSA. CDR3 protein: CASSLSGGIHNEQFF. The DNA for the CDR3 is TGTGCCAGCAGCCTCTCGGGGGGGATACACAATGAGCAGTTCTTC.

The gene calls are TRBV6-5 and TRBJ1-2; 7 bases are a match to TRBD1. With V trimmed by 6 bases and J by 4 bases, 8 bases remained unmatched. The V gene's germline CDR1 is MNHEY and CDR2 SVGAGI. The CDR3 has 14 residues. In DNA form, the CDR3 reads TGTGCCAGCAGCAACAGGGGAACTTCCTATGGCTACACCTTC. Its translation: CASSNRGTSYGYTF.

The chain joins TRBV7-8 to TRBJ1-1, with TRBD1 as a possible D gene (5 bases). The CDR3 loop spans 14 amino acids. The germline V gene has CDR1 SGHVS and CDR2 FQNEAQ. The germline V and J ends were trimmed by 3 bases and 10 bases, with 18 bases remaining between them. The CDR3 sequence: CASSLGRRLISAFF. The CDR3 DNA reads as TGTGCCAGCAGCTTGGGACGCAGGCTTATTTCAGCTTTCTTT.

The chain has TRBV7-9 and TRBJ2-1; D possibly matches TRBD1 or TRBD2 (5 bases each). With 5 bases removed from V and 9 bases from J, the gap between germline ends came to 23 bases. This CDR3 has 16 amino acids. In germline, CDR1 is SEHNR, CDR2 FQNEAQ (reference sequence). This CDR3 reads CASSLRGMDLTIEQFF. The DNA for the CDR3 is TGTGCCAGCAGCCTCCGGGGCATGGACTTAACAATTGAGCAGTTCTTC.

This clone was recorded many times. Other DNA sequences in this specimen translate into the identical CDR3. The J gene is TRBJ1-6, the V gene TRBV10-3, with D possibly being TRBD1 (6 bases). CDR3 size: 14 residues. With 4 bases removed from V and 5 bases from J, the gap between germline ends came to 9 bases. Germline CDR1 ENHRY, CDR2 SYGVKD. Here the CDR3 DNA reads TGTGCCATCAGTGTTGGACAGAATAATTCACCCCTCCACTTT. Translated, it gives CAISVGQNNSPLHF.

The gene calls are TRBV28 and TRBJ1-4, with D possibly TRBD1 on 5 matching bases. Germline V gene data show CDR1 as MDHEN and CDR2 as SYDVKM. The CDR3 spans 15 residues. Trimming shortened V by 5 bases and J by 7 bases, and 17 bases separated the two germline ends. In DNA, the CDR3 is TGTGCCAGCAGTGACTATATTCAGGGTGGTGAAAAACTGTTTTTT. The encoded protein is CASSDYIQGGEKLFF.

This clone turned up a few times. The chain joins TRBV11-3 to TRBJ2-1, with D perhaps matching TRBD1 (5 bases). The length of the CDR3 is 14 residues. V lost 3 bases to trimming and J lost 6 bases, with 12 bases between them. Germline V gene lookup returns CDR1 SGHNT and CDR2 YENEEA. Here the CDR3 reads CASSLGPEVNEQFF. CDR3 bases: TGTGCCAGCAGCTTGGGGCCCGAAGTCAATGAGCAGTTCTTC.

This chain connects TRBV11-2 to TRBJ2-3; D unresolved. The CDR3 is 16 amino acids. Germline V gives CDR1 SGHAT, CDR2 FQNNGV. Trimming took off 0 bases at V and 4 bases at J, with 14 bases between the two ends. In nucleotides, the CDR3 is TGTGCCAGCAGCTTAGATCGGCAGGTTGGGGCAGATACGCAGTATTTT. This encodes CASSLDRQVGADTQYF.

The V call is TRBV7-9, the J call TRBJ1-1; 9 nucleotides align to TRBD1. Germline V gives CDR1 SEHNR, CDR2 FQNEAQ (reference sequence). Trimming took 5 bases from V and 3 from J; bases not matched to a gene: 10. CDR3 length equals 16 residues. CDR3 sequence (DNA): TGTGCCAGCAGCCCCAAGGGGGACAGGGCCTACACTGAAGCTTTCTTT. It encodes CASSPKGDRAYTEAFF.